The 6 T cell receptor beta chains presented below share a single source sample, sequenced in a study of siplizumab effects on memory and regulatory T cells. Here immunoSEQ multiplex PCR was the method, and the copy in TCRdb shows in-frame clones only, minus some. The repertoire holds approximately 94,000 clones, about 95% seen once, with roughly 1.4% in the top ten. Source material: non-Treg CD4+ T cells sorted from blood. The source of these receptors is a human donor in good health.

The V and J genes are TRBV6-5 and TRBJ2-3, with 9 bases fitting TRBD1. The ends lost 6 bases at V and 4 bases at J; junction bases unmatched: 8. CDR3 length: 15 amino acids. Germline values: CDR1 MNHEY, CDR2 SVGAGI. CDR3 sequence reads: CASSLGGTGSDTQYF. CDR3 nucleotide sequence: TGTGCCAGCAGCTTGGGGGGGACAGGGTCAGATACGCAGTATTTT.

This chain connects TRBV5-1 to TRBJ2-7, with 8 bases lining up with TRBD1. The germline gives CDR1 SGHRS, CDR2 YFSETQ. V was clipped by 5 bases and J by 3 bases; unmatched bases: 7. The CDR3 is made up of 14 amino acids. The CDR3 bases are TGCGCCAGCAGGATACAGGGGGATGGCTACGAGCAGTACTTC. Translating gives CASRIQGDGYEQYF.

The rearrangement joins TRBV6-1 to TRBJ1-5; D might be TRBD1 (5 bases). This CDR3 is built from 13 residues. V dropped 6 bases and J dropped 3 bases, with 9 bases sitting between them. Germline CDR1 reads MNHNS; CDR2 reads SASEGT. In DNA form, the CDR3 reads TGTGCCAGCAGGACAGACCTCAATCAGCCCCAGCATTTT. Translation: CASRTDLNQPQHF.

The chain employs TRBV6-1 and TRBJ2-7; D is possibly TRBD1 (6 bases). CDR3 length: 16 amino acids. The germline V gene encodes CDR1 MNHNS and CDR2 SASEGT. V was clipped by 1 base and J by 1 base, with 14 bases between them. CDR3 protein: CASSEGWTVGSYEQYF. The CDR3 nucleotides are TGTGCCAGCAGTGAAGGTTGGACAGTTGGATCCTACGAGCAGTACTTC.

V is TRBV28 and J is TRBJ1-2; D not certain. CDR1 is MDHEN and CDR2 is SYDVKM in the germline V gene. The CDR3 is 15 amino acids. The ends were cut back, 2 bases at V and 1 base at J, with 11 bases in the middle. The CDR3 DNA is TGTGCCAGCAGTTTAATTTCCGGGGATAACTATGGCTACACCTTC. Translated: CASSLISGDNYGYTF.

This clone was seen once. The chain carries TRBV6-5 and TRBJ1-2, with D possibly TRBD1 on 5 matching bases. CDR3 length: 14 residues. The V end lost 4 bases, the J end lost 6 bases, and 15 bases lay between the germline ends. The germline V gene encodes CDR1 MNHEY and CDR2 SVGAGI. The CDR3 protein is CASSSPAGLNGYTF. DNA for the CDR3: TGTGCCAGCAGTTCCCCGGCAGGGCTCAATGGCTACACCTTC.